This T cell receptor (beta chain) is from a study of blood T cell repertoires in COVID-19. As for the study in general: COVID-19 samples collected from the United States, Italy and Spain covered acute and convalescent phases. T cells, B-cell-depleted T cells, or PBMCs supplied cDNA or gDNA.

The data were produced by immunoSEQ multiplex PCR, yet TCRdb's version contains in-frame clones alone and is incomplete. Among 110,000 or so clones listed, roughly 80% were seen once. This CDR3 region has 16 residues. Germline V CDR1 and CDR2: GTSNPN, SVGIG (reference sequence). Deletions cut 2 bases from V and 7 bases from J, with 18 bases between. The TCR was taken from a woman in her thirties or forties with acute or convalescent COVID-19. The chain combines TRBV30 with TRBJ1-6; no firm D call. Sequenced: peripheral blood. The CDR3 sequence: CAWSPNRGSGNSPLHF. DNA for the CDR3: TGTGCCTGGAGTCCCAACCGTGGGTCGGGGAATTCACCCCTCCACTTT.